Below are 8 T cell receptor beta chains sequenced from a single sample in a study of blood T cell repertoires in COVID-19. Libraries were prepared by immunoSEQ multiplex PCR; TCRdb keeps only in-frame clonotypes and omits some of them. This sample has about 370,000 clones, with roughly nine tenths found just once. Sequencing was performed on PBMCs or T cells enriched from blood (not recorded which). The receptors were sampled from a woman in her thirties or forties who had been exposed to COVID-19.

This clone was counted once. The chain combines TRBV19 with TRBJ2-2; 8 bases are shared with TRBD2. With V trimmed by 3 bases and J by 4 bases, 13 bases remained unmatched. Germline V CDR1 and CDR2: LNHDA, SQIVND (reference sequence). The CDR3 sequence is 18 residues long. CDR3 region: CASSMHFPSGRGTGELFF. The CDR3 DNA sequence: TGTGCCAGTAGTATGCATTTCCCTAGCGGGCGGGGCACCGGGGAGCTGTTTTTT.

The V call is TRBV9, the J call TRBJ2-1; possibly TRBD1 for D (5 bases). In germline, CDR1 is SGDLS, CDR2 YYNGEE. The V gene lost 3 bases and the J gene lost 7 bases, with 14 bases spanning the gap. The CDR3 is 14 residues long. For the CDR3, the DNA is TGTGCCAGCAGCGCCCCGTCAGCAGGGAATGAGCAGTTCTTC. Translating it yields CASSAPSAGNEQFF.

The V and J genes are TRBV5-3 and TRBJ2-7; 10 bases map to TRBD1. Being an ORF, TRBV5-3 has a function that is uncertain. The V segment lost 8 bases and the J segment 7 bases; nucleotides outside the gene matches: 9. The CDR3 runs 13 residues. CDR3 loop: CARRDRGQCEQYF. Here the CDR3 DNA reads TGTGCCAGGAGAGACAGGGGGCAGTGTGAGCAGTACTTC.

This clone was detected once. The chain has TRBV4-3 and TRBJ2-1; D might be TRBD1 (6 bases). Germline CDR1 and CDR2: LGHNA and YSLEER. Deletions cut 0 bases from V and 7 bases from J, with 13 bases between. CDR3 length equals 15 residues. CDR3 sequence: CASSQEGGVVNEQFF. The CDR3 nucleotides are TGCGCCAGCAGCCAAGAAGGGGGAGTAGTAAATGAGCAGTTCTTC.

The chain recombines TRBV15 with TRBJ2-5; possibly TRBD2 for D (6 bases). Germline V gene sequence: CDR1 LNHNV, CDR2 YYDKDF (reference sequence). The V gene lost 4 bases and the J gene lost 5 bases, with 14 bases spanning the gap. The CDR3 extends over 14 amino acids. CDR3 sequence reads: CATSTGGAGETQYF. As DNA, the CDR3 is TGTGCCACCAGCACCGGAGGGGCGGGGGAGACCCAGTACTTC.

The chain employs TRBV7-9 and TRBJ1-4; 9 bases agree with TRBD1. This CDR3 has 14 residues. Germline assignment: CDR1 SEHNR and CDR2 FQNEAQ (reference sequence). The junction had 6 bases not matched to a gene; V was cut back by 5 bases and J by 8 bases. CDR3: CASSPTGTGEKLFF. CDR3 sequence (DNA): TGTGCCAGCAGCCCAACGGGGACAGGGGAAAAACTGTTTTTT.

The chain's CDR3 is CASSPPTGWGGYTF. CDR3 nucleotides: TGTGCCAGTAGTCCGCCGACAGGGTGGGGTGGCTACACCTTC. The V call is TRBV19, the J call TRBJ1-2; 7 positions agree with TRBD1. The CDR3 totals 14 residues. J gave up 7 bases and V 5 bases, and 10 bases lay outside the gene matches. Germline assignment: CDR1 LNHDA and CDR2 SQIVND (reference sequence).

The chain employs TRBV5-6 and TRBJ2-7; 12 bases are shared with TRBD1. V shed 0 bases, J shed 10 bases, and the junction held 5 bases outside the gene matches. Germline assignment: CDR1 SGHDT and CDR2 YYEEEE. This CDR3 spans 14 amino acids. CDR3 residues: CASSLVGQGAAQYF. The CDR3 nucleotides are TGTGCCAGCAGCTTGGTGGGACAGGGGGCGGCTCAGTACTTC.